Listed below are T cell receptor beta chains from one sample, sequenced in a study of esophageal squamous cell carcinoma under preoperative chemotherapy. From the PCR reads, TCRdb called clonotypes with MiXCR, one entry per CDR3 protein. This sample yields approximately 1,300 distinct CDR3 sequences, of which just under 30% are seen a single time; about 26% belongs to the top ten. This material was collected from a patient given preoperative chemotherapy. The receptors were gathered from a human donor with esophageal squamous cell carcinoma. The donor label of this sample is uncertain. CDR3s include the opening cysteine and the closing phenylalanine or tryptophan. A D gene is named only where the DNA matches it firmly. Clone size, where shown, is once, few, many, or a class for clones that have expanded.

CDR3 DNA	CDR3 protein	clone size	V gene	J gene	D gene
TGTGCCAGCAGTTACCAGACAGGAGCCTATGGCTACACCTTC	CASSYQTGAYGYTF	medium-sized	TRBV6-5	TRBJ1-2	-
TGTGCCAGCAGTGTGGACGTACAGGGAATGGTCTTC	CASSVDVQGMVF	-	TRBV6-1	TRBJ2-1	-
TGTGCCAGCAGGATGACTAGCGGGAGTAGAGAGCAGTACTTC	CASRMTSGSREQYF	large	TRBV6-6	TRBJ2-5	TRBD2
TGTGCCAGCAGTTACGGGGCAGTTGGGTTGAACACTGAAGCTTTCTTT	CASSYGAVGLNTEAFF	few	TRBV6-5	TRBJ1-1	-
TGTGCCAGCAGTTACGAGACAGGGGGCGAGGATGAGCAGTTCTTC	CASSYETGGEDEQFF	medium-sized	TRBV6-5	TRBJ2-1	TRBD1
TGTGCCAGCAGCCCGGTGGTTGACACCGGGGAGCTGTTTTTT	CASSPVVDTGELFF	few	TRBV6-4	TRBJ2-2	-
TGTGCGAGCGGGGACAGGGGATACTCCTACGGGCAGTACTTC	CASGDRGYSYGQYF	-	TRBV6-1	TRBJ2-5	TRBD1
TGCGCCGGCAGGCGAGGGGCAGTGGAAGAGAGCCGGGACTTC	CAGRRGAVEESRDF	-	TRBV10-1	TRBJ2-5	-
TGTGCCAGCAGTTCAGGGGGATTTGCCGATGGCTACACCTTC	CASSSGGFADGYTF	-	TRBV6-2/TRBV6-3	TRBJ1-2	TRBD1
TGTGCCAGCAGTCCCCTGGGTAGCGGGAGGGGTAGCTCCTACAATGAGCAGTACTTC	CASSPLGSGRGSSYNEQYF	medium-sized	TRBV6-1	TRBJ2-7	TRBD2
TGCGCCAGCAGCCAAGATTACGGCGAGCAGTACTTC	CASSQDYGEQYF	medium-sized	TRBV4-1	TRBJ2-7	-
TGTGCCAGCACCAGGGGGGAGGATATGAACACCGGGGAGCTGTTTTTT	CASTRGEDMNTGELFF	-	TRBV6-1	TRBJ2-2	-
TGTGCCAGCAGCCAAGATGGGGCTAGCGGAACCACAGATACGCAGTATTTT	CASSQDGASGTTDTQYF	once	TRBV4-2	TRBJ2-3	TRBD2
TGTGCCAGCAGTTACTTAACAGGGATCTCAGATACGCAGTATTTT	CASSYLTGISDTQYF	-	TRBV6-5	TRBJ2-3	-
TGTGCCAGCAGTTTAGGACAGGGGGGGAATGAGCAGTACTTC	CASSLGQGGNEQYF	medium-sized	TRBV27	TRBJ2-7	TRBD1
TGTGCCAGCAGTGACTCTGGTAGCGGGTTGGAGCAGTTCTTC	CASSDSGSGLEQFF	few	TRBV6-4	TRBJ2-1	TRBD2
TGTGCCAGCAGTCCTCTATACACAGATACGCAGTATTTT	CASSPLYTDTQYF	medium-sized	TRBV6-1	TRBJ2-3	-
TGTGCCAGCAGTCCCGGGACAGGGGTTAACGAGCAGTACTTC	CASSPGTGVNEQYF	-	TRBV6-1	TRBJ2-7	TRBD1
TGTGCCAGCAGCGTCGGGCAAAATGAGCAGTTCTTC	CASSVGQNEQFF	-	TRBV6-1	TRBJ2-1	-
TGTGCCAGCAGCTTAGGCGCCCGACACTACAATGAGCAGTTCTTC	CASSLGARHYNEQFF	large	TRBV11-3	TRBJ2-1	-
TGCAGTGCTACCAAACAGGGGGATGAGCAGTTCTTC	CSATKQGDEQFF	few	TRBV20-1	TRBJ2-1	TRBD1
TGTGCCAGCAGTGGGGGCTACGAGCAGTACTTC	CASSGGYEQYF	medium-sized	TRBV6-2/TRBV6-3	TRBJ2-7	-
TGTGCCAGCAGCTACTCCCGGGACAGGGGATACAATGAGCAGTTCTTC	CASSYSRDRGYNEQFF	medium-sized	TRBV6-5	TRBJ2-1	TRBD1
TGTGCCAGCAGGCCTCCGGAGCGGGAGGGGGTAGATACGCAGTATTTT	CASRPPEREGVDTQYF	large	TRBV6-1	TRBJ2-3	TRBD2
TGTGCCAGCAGTCTCGGTAGCGGGAGTAACAATGAGCAGTTCTTC	CASSLGSGSNNEQFF	medium-sized	TRBV6-4	TRBJ2-1	TRBD2
TGTGCCAGCAGTTGGGCTGGGCTTTCAGATACGCAGTATTTT	CASSWAGLSDTQYF	large	TRBV27	TRBJ2-3	-
TGCAGTGCTAACAACCTGGCGAGCTCGGGAAAACTGTTTTTT	CSANNLASSGKLFF	-	TRBV20-1	TRBJ1-4	-
TGTGCCAGCAGCTTGGGGGGGCAGCAAGAGACCCAGTACTTC	CASSLGGQQETQYF	-	TRBV11-3	TRBJ2-5	-